The rows below give T cell receptor beta chains drawn from one sample of a study of cytomegalovirus exposure and HLA in healthy donors. Profiling relied on immunoSEQ multiplex PCR, and the TCRdb table lists in-frame clones only, not all of them. The table has hundreds of thousands of clones, 70% to 85% seen once. The sequenced sample consisted of PBMCs. The source of these receptors is a male donor in good health and CMV-seronegative. Each CDR3 is given with its conserved first and last residue. A D gene is named only where the DNA matches it firmly. A row's size may be missing; if present it is once, few, many or a size class.

TGTGCCAGTAGTTGGGCACAGGGGAGCAATCAGCCCCAGCATTTT CASSWAQGSNQPQHF NA TRBJ1-5 TRBV19 TRBD1 15
TGCGCCAGCAGTCGGGACAGGGGGCGGACGGCTGAAGCTTTCTTT CASSRDRGRTAEAFF few TRBJ1-1 TRBV5-1 TRBD1 15
TGTGCCAGCAGTTACGCCGGGACAGGGACCACTGAAGCTTTCTTT CASSYAGTGTTEAFF few TRBJ1-1 TRBV6-5 TRBD1 15
TGTGCCAGCAGTGTACTTGGCGGGGGGGCAGATACGCAGTATTTT CASSVLGGGADTQYF NA TRBJ2-3 TRBV6-6 TRBD2 15
TGCAGCGTAGCGAACAGGGGGCGCGGCTCCTACGAGCAGTACTTC CSVANRGRGSYEQYF NA TRBJ2-7 TRBV29-1 TRBD1 15
TGTGCCAGCAGCGTAGCTTCCCAGGGGGCAATCGAGCAGTACTTC CASSVASQGAIEQYF NA TRBJ2-7 TRBV9 TRBD1 15
TGTGCCAGCAGCCCTAGGGGCGCAGGGGCTACCTACGAGCAGTACTTC CASSPRGAGATYEQYF NA TRBJ2-7 TRBV4-2 NA 16
TGTGCCAGCAGCCCCCTGGGGGGGGGAGATACGCAGTATTTT CASSPLGGGDTQYF NA TRBJ2-3 TRBV7-3 TRBD2 14
TGTGCCAGCAGCCCGAGGACAGGGGAATCAACTAATGAAAAACTGTTTTTT CASSPRTGESTNEKLFF NA TRBJ1-4 TRBV7-8 TRBD1 17
TGTGCCAGCAGTGTCGGGAGGGGGTCCTACGAGCAGTACTTC CASSVGRGSYEQYF NA TRBJ2-7 TRBV6-1 TRBD2 14
TGCGCCAGCAGCCCCCGGGACAGCGGCGTCGGCACAGATACGCAGTATTTT CASSPRDSGVGTDTQYF NA TRBJ2-3 TRBV4-1 TRBD1 17
TGTGCCAGCAGTAGGACAGGGGGTAACTATGGCTACACCTTC CASSRTGGNYGYTF NA TRBJ1-2 TRBV27 TRBD1 14
TGTGCCAGCACCAGCTCGCGGGGGTATGAGCCCCAGCATTTT CASTSSRGYEPQHF NA TRBJ1-5 TRBV28 NA 14
TGTGCCACTAAGGACGGACAGGACACTGAAGCTTTCTTT CATKDGQDTEAFF NA TRBJ1-1 TRBV18 TRBD1 13
TGCAGCGTTGAATCGGCGGGAGGGCTCCGGGAGCAGTTCTTC CSVESAGGLREQFF NA TRBJ2-1 TRBV29-1 TRBD2 14
TGTGCCAGTAGTACAGATAGCGGGAGAACCTACGAGCAGTACTTC CASSTDSGRTYEQYF NA TRBJ2-7 TRBV19 TRBD2 15
TGTGCCAGCTCATTATCCCGGGACACCCGCTACAATGAGCAGTTCTTC CASSLSRDTRYNEQFF NA TRBJ2-1 TRBV18 NA 16
TGTGCCAGCAGCTTAGGACAGCTTAATGAAAAACTGTTTTTT CASSLGQLNEKLFF NA TRBJ1-4 TRBV5-6 NA 14
TGCGCCAGCAGCTTTGGTGGGCTAGCGGGAGGCCAGGCAGGAGAGACCCAGTACTTC CASSFGGLAGGQAGETQYF NA TRBJ2-5 TRBV5-1 TRBD2 19
TGTGCCACCAGCAGGTCGCGGGAGAGGGTAGATACGCAGTATTTT CATSRSRERVDTQYF NA TRBJ2-3 TRBV15 TRBD2 15
TGTGCCAGCAGTGAGCCGGGACACCTGAACACTGAAGCTTTCTTT CASSEPGHLNTEAFF few TRBJ1-1 TRBV6-1 NA 15
TGCGCCAGCAGCCAAAGGTATAGCAGCACAGATACGCAGTATTTT CASSQRYSSTDTQYF NA TRBJ2-3 TRBV4-1 NA 15
TGCAGCCACGGGACTAGCGGGAACACCGGGGAGCTGTTTTTT CSHGTSGNTGELFF NA TRBJ2-2 TRBV29-1 TRBD2 14